Presented here are 11 T cell receptor beta chains from one specimen sequenced in a study of T-cell memory formation after mild COVID-19 (dated by TCRdb to the early 2020s). Library preparation employed 5' RACE. Sequencer: Illumina NovaSeq 6000. TCRdb reworked the public reads: Q25 trimming with fastp, MiXCR clone assembly, productive beta chains retained. Each entry merges the rows of one CDR3 protein and shows their most common DNA and genes. Counted in this sample were roughly 160,000 distinct CDR3 sequences; 10% to 15% of them appeared once. The top ten clones comprise 2.5% to 4% of the sample. The sample was PBMCs or a T cell subset sorted from them (not recorded which). Receptors were obtained from a man between 18 and 35 years old who had mild COVID-19 (a few samples of this study predate the infection). The sample titles of this study are shuffled in the database, so cell type and time point are left out; the donor was told from shared clones.

This clonotype turned up a few times. J is TRBJ2-1 and V is TRBV20-1; no reliable D call. The CDR3 runs 14 residues. The germline CDR1 and CDR2 sequences are DFQATT and SNEGSKA (reference sequence). V lost 1 base and J lost 3, with 10 bases in between. The CDR3 loop is CSARGSLGYNEQFF. The DNA of the CDR3 is TGCAGTGCTAGAGGTAGTTTGGGCTACAATGAGCAGTTCTTC.

By its share, this clonotype is medium-sized. The chain joins TRBV4-3 to TRBJ2-7, with TRBD2 as a possible D gene (5 bases). The CDR3 extends over 15 amino acids. Germline loops: CDR1 LGHNA, CDR2 YSLEER. The V end was cut by 4 bases, the J end by 8 bases, with 21 bases between. CDR3 region: CASSLVGLSRGKQYF. The DNA for the CDR3 is TGCGCCAGCAGCCTCGTCGGACTCTCCCGGGGAAAGCAGTACTTC.

This clonotype was recorded a few times. The chain carries TRBV7-2 and TRBJ2-7, with D tentatively TRBD1 or TRBD2 (6 bases each). In germline, CDR1 is SGHTA, CDR2 FQGNSA. This CDR3 comprises 15 residues. V lost 5 bases and J 3 bases, leaving 17 bases between the germline ends. The CDR3 DNA is TGTGCCAGCAGCGAGGGGGGCGCAGATCTCTACGAGCAGTACTTC. Translating gives CASSEGGADLYEQYF.

This clonotype was seen many times. The chain combines TRBV7-7 with TRBJ2-7, with TRBD1 matching over 10 bases. J was trimmed by 6 bases and V by 6 bases; bases with no gene match: 11. The CDR3 is 15 residues long. CDR1 SSHAT and CDR2 FNYEAQ come from the germline V gene (reference sequence). The CDR3 nucleotides are TGTGCCAGCAGTCAGACAGGGGGCGCGACCAGCGAGCAGTACTTC. This encodes CASSQTGGATSEQYF.

The chain carries TRBV28 and TRBJ1-1; the D is unclear. This CDR3 comprises 16 residues. Deletions cut 4 bases from V and 5 bases from J, with 20 bases between. The germline V gene encodes CDR1 MDHEN and CDR2 SYDVKM. The CDR3 here is CASSSTHPGRGTEAFF. The DNA for the CDR3 is TGTGCCAGCAGTTCAACTCACCCCGGGAGAGGAACTGAAGCTTTCTTT.

In this sample, this clonotype turned up a few times. This chain joins TRBV7-9 and TRBJ1-2; the D is unclear. This CDR3 is built from 13 residues. Per the germline V gene, CDR1 is SEHNR and CDR2 is FQNEAQ (reference sequence). Trimming removed 7 bases from V and 2 bases from J, with 11 bases in between. The CDR3 region is CASTPGTNYGYTF. In nucleotides, the CDR3 is TGTGCCAGCACCCCAGGCACCAACTATGGCTACACCTTC.

This clonotype was seen ten or more times. The chain recombines TRBV4-3 with TRBJ2-3; unclear D gene. The ends were cut back, 1 base at V and 1 base at J, with 12 bases in the middle. CDR1 and CDR2 from the germline V gene are LGHNA and YSLEER. This CDR3 region has 16 residues. The CDR3 here is CASSQGPFEGTDTQYF. CDR3 sequence (DNA): TGCGCCAGCAGCCAAGGCCCCTTCGAGGGCACAGATACGCAGTATTTT.

This clonotype was picked up many times. This chain uses TRBV5-1 with TRBJ2-7; TRBD2 agrees at 8 bases. V was pared by 3 bases and J by 4 bases, with 3 bases of the junction left unmatched. The CDR3 contains 13 residues. Germline CDR1 and CDR2: SGHRS and YFSETQ. The CDR3 nucleotides are TGCGCCAGCAGCTCCCGGGAGGGTTACGAGCAGTACTTC. This sequence encodes CASSSREGYEQYF.

The gene calls are TRBV5-1 and TRBJ2-2, with 7 nucleotides matching TRBD2. Germline CDR1 reads SGHRS; CDR2 reads YFSETQ. J was trimmed by 4 bases and V by 3 bases; bases with no gene match: 9. The CDR3 length is 16 residues. This chain's CDR3 is CASSSRASGLTGELFF. CDR3 sequence (DNA): TGCGCCAGCAGCTCCCGGGCTAGCGGCCTCACCGGGGAGCTGTTTTTT.

The table lists this clonotype with a count of one. The V gene is TRBV20-1, the J gene TRBJ2-6, with 8 bases that match TRBD2. CDR1 is DFQATT and CDR2 is SNEGSKA in the germline V gene (reference sequence). V gave up 3 bases and J gave up 0 bases; unmatched junction bases: 1. The CDR3 extends over 15 amino acids. CDR3: CSASSGDSGANVLTF. The CDR3 DNA reads TGCAGTGCTAGTAGCGGGGACTCTGGGGCCAACGTCCTGACTTTC.

This clonotype turned up a few times. The V and J genes are TRBV29-1 and TRBJ1-2; TRBD1 matches at 7 bases. V was clipped by 6 bases and J by 2 bases; unmatched bases: 15. The CDR3 runs 16 residues. Germline CDR1 and CDR2: SQVTM and ANQGSEA. The CDR3 is CSVLWGWDRGNYGYTF. In DNA form, the CDR3 reads TGCAGCGTCCTCTGGGGGTGGGACAGAGGGAACTATGGCTACACCTTC.